Listed here are 29 T cell receptor beta chains from one sample, sequenced in a study of blood T cell repertoires in COVID-19. The data were produced by immunoSEQ multiplex PCR, yet TCRdb's version contains in-frame clones alone and is incomplete. The repertoire has 250,000 to 400,000 clones, roughly nine tenths of them found once; the top ten carry less than 3.5%. Sequenced input: peripheral blood. Receptors were obtained from a woman aged 30 to 39 with COVID-19, enrolled during active disease.

This chain connects TRBV29-1 to TRBJ2-5; D gene ambiguous. The V end was cut by 3 bases, the J end by 1 base, with 6 bases between. Germline V gives CDR1 SQVTM, CDR2 ANQGSEA. The length of the CDR3 is 12 residues. The CDR3 here is CSVDGLQETQYF. The CDR3 DNA reads as TGCAGCGTTGACGGTCTCCAAGAGACCCAGTACTTC.

CDR3 in amino acids: CSVDQRETDTQYF. DNA of the CDR3: TGCAGCGTTGACCAGCGGGAGACAGATACGCAGTATTTT. The rearrangement uses TRBV29-1 and TRBJ2-3; 8 bases match TRBD2. The CDR3 has 13 residues. Germline loops: CDR1 SQVTM, CDR2 ANQGSEA. The J segment lost 3 bases and the V segment lost 3 bases, leaving 2 bases of the junction unmatched.

This sequence joins TRBV28 and TRBJ1-6; 9 positions agree with TRBD1. The CDR3 contains 13 residues. The V and J ends lost 10 bases and 9 bases, in that order; junction bases with no gene match: 7. The germline gives CDR1 MDHEN, CDR2 SYDVKM. The CDR3 loop reads CATSTGGGSPLHF. Here the CDR3 DNA reads TGTGCCACTTCGACAGGGGGGGGTTCACCCCTCCACTTT.

This chain links TRBV5-4 with TRBJ2-1, with D possibly matching TRBD2 (5 bases). This CDR3 region has 16 residues. Trimming took off 0 bases at V and 2 bases at J, with 12 bases between the two ends. Germline V gene sequence: CDR1 SGHNT, CDR2 YYREEE (reference sequence). The CDR3 sequence is CASSLDSKAAYNEQFF. CDR3 coding DNA: TGTGCCAGCAGCTTGGACTCGAAAGCGGCCTACAATGAGCAGTTCTTC. Variable domain in full (rest from reference TRBV5-4 and TRBJ2-1): ETGVTQSPTHLIKTRGQQVTLRCSSQSGHNTVSWYQQALGQGPQFIFQYYREEENGRGNFPPRFSGLQFPNYSSELNVNALELDDSALYLCASSLDSKAAYNEQFFGPGTRLTVL.

This chain connects TRBV11-2 to TRBJ1-1; a possible D gene is TRBD1 (5 bases). CDR3 length: 15 residues. Germline lookup yields CDR1 SGHAT and CDR2 FQNNGV. The germline V and J ends were trimmed by 1 base and 1 base, with 10 bases remaining between them. CDR3 residues: CASSLVVDKNTEAFF. The CDR3 DNA reads TGTGCCAGCAGCTTAGTCGTGGACAAGAACACTGAAGCTTTCTTT. The full variable domain, with the rest looked up from reference TRBV11-2 and TRBJ1-1, is EAGVAQSPRYKIIEKRQSVAFWCNPISGHATLYWYQQILGQGPKLLIQFQNNGVVDDSQLPKDRFSAERLKGVDSTLKIQPAKLEDSAVYLCASSLVVDKNTEAFFGQGTRLTVV.

The rearrangement uses TRBV23-1 and TRBJ2-1; tentatively, D is TRBD2 (6 bases). TRBV23-1 is given ORF status, its function remaining uncertain. V was cut by 4 bases and J by 3 bases, with 10 bases left in between. There are 14 residues in the CDR3. This CDR3 is CASSRRDHYNEQFF. CDR3 DNA sequence: TGCGCCAGCAGTCGGCGGGACCACTACAATGAGCAGTTCTTC.

This clone showed up just a few times. The chain is built from TRBV19 and TRBJ1-5; 8 bases align to TRBD1. Germline trimming cut 8 bases from V and 6 bases from J; bases unmatched to any gene: 3. This CDR3 contains 12 residues. Germline values: CDR1 LNHDA, CDR2 SQIVND (reference sequence). The CDR3: CASRTGGQPQHF. Here the CDR3 DNA reads TGTGCCAGTCGTACAGGGGGTCAGCCCCAGCATTTT.

The chain is built from TRBV5-4 and TRBJ2-2; 11 bases match TRBD2. CDR3 size: 16 residues. Per germline, CDR1 SGHNT and CDR2 YYREEE (reference sequence). With V trimmed by 0 bases and J by 4 bases, 2 bases remained unmatched. The chain's CDR3 is CASSLGLAGGTGELFF. CDR3 DNA sequence: TGTGCCAGCAGCTTGGGCCTAGCGGGGGGCACCGGGGAGCTGTTTTTT.

This CDR3 reads CASSYMGPRATEAFF. The CDR3 DNA reads TGTGCCAGCAGTTACATGGGCCCCAGGGCCACTGAAGCTTTCTTT. V and J are TRBV6-5 and TRBJ1-1; D is possibly TRBD1 (5 bases). Germline V CDR1 and CDR2: MNHEY, SVGAGI. Trimming shortened V by 2 bases and J by 4 bases, and 14 bases separated the two germline ends. The CDR3 is 15 residues long.

V usage is TRBV5-6 and J usage is TRBJ1-2; no clear D gene. Germline values: CDR1 SGHDT, CDR2 YYEEEE. There are 14 residues in the CDR3. V gave up 2 bases and J gave up 4 bases, with 12 bases separating them. The CDR3 sequence is CASSFGGLGYGYTF. The CDR3 DNA reads as TGTGCCAGCAGCTTTGGCGGTCTGGGCTATGGCTACACCTTC.

The chain couples TRBV18 to TRBJ2-6, with no clear D. The CDR3 has 17 amino acids. CDR1 KGHSH and CDR2 LQKENI come from the germline V gene. V dropped 0 bases and J dropped 2 bases, with 11 bases sitting between them. DNA for the CDR3: TGTGCCAGCTCACCACCGGGTGCGGCACCTGGGGCCAACGTCCTGACTTTC. It codes for CASSPPGAAPGANVLTF.

The chain links TRBV16 to TRBJ1-2; weak D call: TRBD1 (5 bases). Trimming took 1 base from V and 7 from J, leaving 16 bases between them. Germline V gene lookup returns CDR1 KGHSY and CDR2 FQNENV. The CDR3 contains 15 residues. The CDR3 sequence is CASSQFGGTGAGYTF. CDR3 bases: TGTGCCAGCAGCCAATTCGGGGGAACCGGGGCTGGCTACACCTTC.

The V and J genes are TRBV5-1 and TRBJ1-4; 9 nucleotides line up with TRBD1. The length of the CDR3 is 15 residues. From germline, CDR1 is SGHRS and CDR2 YFSETQ. Germline trimming cut 1 base from V and 8 bases from J; bases unmatched to any gene: 6. DNA of the CDR3: TGCGCCAGCAGCTTGACAGGGGGCGGTGAGGAAAAACTGTTTTTT. This translates into CASSLTGGGEEKLFF.

The chain employs TRBV27 and TRBJ2-1; 7 positions match TRBD2. This CDR3 comprises 16 residues. V lost 9 bases to trimming and J lost 8 bases; unmatched junction nucleotides: 19. The germline V gene has CDR1 MNHEY and CDR2 SMNVEV (reference sequence). The CDR3: CASKGRREYGSHEQFF. The CDR3 DNA sequence: TGTGCCAGTAAAGGGCGGCGGGAGTATGGGTCCCATGAGCAGTTCTTC.

In its sample, this clone was seen once. The V gene is TRBV5-1, the J gene TRBJ2-2, with TRBD2 matching over 7 bases. J lost 1 base, V lost 4 bases, and 7 bases had no gene match. The CDR3 length is 16 residues. CDR1 is SGHRS and CDR2 is YFSETQ in the germline V gene. The CDR3 nucleotides read TGCGCCAGCAGCCGAGAGGCTAGCGGGAACACCGGGGAGCTGTTTTTT. This translates into CASSREASGNTGELFF.

The CDR3 region is CASSEYLRGRTNEKLFF. CDR3 nucleotide sequence: TGCGCCAGCAGTGAGTACCTCAGGGGGAGGACTAATGAAAAACTGTTTTTT. V usage is TRBV10-2 and J usage is TRBJ1-4; 7 bases fit TRBD1. V dropped 1 base and J dropped 2; count of bases not matched to a gene: 7. The CDR3 totals 17 residues. Germline V gives CDR1 WSHSY, CDR2 SAAADI.

V gene TRBV5-5 combines with J gene TRBJ1-3; D is unresolved. The V end lost 6 bases, the J end lost 0 bases, and 13 bases lay between the germline ends. The germline V gene has CDR1 SGHKS and CDR2 YYEKEE (reference sequence). The CDR3 is 15 amino acids. CDR3 in amino acids: CASTSYHNSGNTIYF. CDR3 DNA: TGTGCCAGCACATCGTACCACAACTCTGGAAACACCATATATTTT.

The genes are TRBV5-8 and TRBJ2-1; 7 nucleotides line up with TRBD2. Germline CDR1 is SGHTS and CDR2 is YDEGEE. This CDR3 has 18 residues. Trimming cost V 0 bases and J 7 bases; bases outside gene matches: 16. The CDR3 region has the DNA TGTGCCAGCAGCTTGGCTTCCGGGAACCTAGCGGAACTTAATGAGCAGTTCTTC. Translated: CASSLASGNLAELNEQFF.

V is TRBV19 and J is TRBJ2-7; D may be TRBD1 (6 bases). V was clipped by 3 bases and J by 5 bases, with 8 bases between them. CDR1 is LNHDA and CDR2 is SQIVND in the germline V gene (reference sequence). This CDR3 spans 12 amino acids. The CDR3 sequence: CASSINRDEQYF. The DNA of the CDR3 is TGTGCCAGTAGTATCAACAGGGACGAGCAGTACTTC.

The V gene is TRBV10-1, the J gene TRBJ1-2; 7 nucleotides match TRBD1. This CDR3 has 13 residues. Germline V CDR1 and CDR2: WNHNN, SYGVQD (reference sequence). The V segment lost 3 bases and the J segment 8 bases; nucleotides outside the gene matches: 6. CDR3 in amino acids: CASSDDRAGGYTF. For the CDR3, the DNA is TGCGCCAGCAGTGACGACAGGGCGGGCGGCTACACCTTC.

The gene calls are TRBV28 and TRBJ1-5; maybe TRBD1 (5 bases). Germline assignment: CDR1 MDHEN and CDR2 SYDVKM. Trimming left V 3 bases short and J 4 bases short, with 10 bases between. The CDR3 runs 14 residues. CDR3 region: CASSLRQLNQPQHF. For the CDR3, the DNA is TGTGCCAGCAGTTTGAGACAGCTTAATCAGCCCCAGCATTTT.

The chain recombines TRBV5-6 with TRBJ1-2; no clear D. Per germline, CDR1 SGHDT and CDR2 YYEEEE. The ends were cut back, 5 bases at V and 2 bases at J, with 16 bases in the middle. This CDR3 contains 15 residues. As DNA, the CDR3 is TGTGCCAGCAGTAAACAGAACCCAACAAACTATGGCTACACCTTC. As protein: CASSKQNPTNYGYTF.

The chain carries TRBV6-5 and TRBJ1-4; a weak D match, TRBD1 (6 bases). Germline V CDR1 and CDR2: MNHEY, SVGAGI. V was shortened by 2 bases and J by 6 bases, with 13 bases between the two germline ends. This CDR3 is 15 amino acids long. As DNA, the CDR3 is TGTGCCAGCAGTTACGGAGGACAGCAAGATGAAAAACTGTTTTTT. This sequence encodes CASSYGGQQDEKLFF.

This sequence joins TRBV5-4 and TRBJ1-2, with 8 bases identical to TRBD1. The germline V gene has CDR1 SGHNT and CDR2 YYREEE (reference sequence). Trimming at V came to 1 base and at J to 8 bases, leaving 4 bases not matched to a gene. CDR3 length: 13 amino acids. DNA of the CDR3: TGTGCCAGCAGCTTGATCTCAGGGGGCGGCTACACCTTC. This codes for CASSLISGGGYTF.

This clone was found a few times. J is TRBJ1-6 and V is TRBV28; D perhaps matches TRBD1 (5 bases). Germline V lookup: CDR1 MDHEN, CDR2 SYDVKM. This CDR3 has 16 residues. The germline V and J ends were trimmed by 6 bases and 10 bases, with 22 bases remaining between them. CDR3 coding DNA: TGTGCCAGCAGCCCCCCGCGGGGGACGGCGAACTCACCCCTCCACTTT. Its protein product is CASSPPRGTANSPLHF.

The rearrangement links TRBV4-1 to TRBJ1-4, with unresolved D. The CDR3 runs 15 residues. V was trimmed by 0 bases and J by 7 bases, leaving 12 bases between them. The germline V gene has CDR1 MGHRA and CDR2 YSYEKL. CDR3 sequence (DNA): TGCGCCAGCAGCCAAGAGGCCGCCGTTTCTGAAAAACTGTTTTTT. Its protein product is CASSQEAAVSEKLFF.

J is TRBJ1-6 and V is TRBV30; D is possibly TRBD1 (6 bases). V shed 2 bases and J shed 9 bases, with 14 bases lying between them. CDR1 GTSNPN and CDR2 SVGIG come from the germline V gene (reference sequence). This CDR3 is 14 amino acids long. CDR3 in amino acids: CAWSISGEGSPLHF. In DNA, the CDR3 is TGTGCCTGGAGTATCTCAGGGGAGGGTTCACCCCTCCACTTT.

CDR3 bases: TGTGCCAGCAGCTACCAACAGGGTGTCACCGGGGAGCTGTTTTTT. It is translated as CASSYQQGVTGELFF. V and J are TRBV5-4 and TRBJ2-2; tentatively, D is TRBD1 (6 bases). Trimming took off 3 bases at V and 4 bases at J, with 13 bases between the two ends. The germline V gene has CDR1 SGHNT and CDR2 YYREEE (reference sequence). The CDR3 runs 15 residues. The full variable domain, rest sourced from reference TRBV5-4 and TRBJ2-2, is ETGVTQSPTHLIKTRGQQVTLRCSSQSGHNTVSWYQQALGQGPQFIFQYYREEENGRGNFPPRFSGLQFPNYSSELNVNALELDDSALYLCASSYQQGVTGELFFGEGSRLTVL.

The chain carries TRBV7-8 and TRBJ1-3, with D unclear. With 3 bases removed from V and 3 bases from J, the gap between germline ends came to 12 bases. The V gene's germline CDR1 is SGHVS and CDR2 FQNEAQ. The CDR3 is 15 residues long. The CDR3 here is CASSFGPAGGNTIYF. The DNA for the CDR3 is TGTGCCAGCAGCTTTGGCCCGGCGGGTGGAAACACCATATATTTT.